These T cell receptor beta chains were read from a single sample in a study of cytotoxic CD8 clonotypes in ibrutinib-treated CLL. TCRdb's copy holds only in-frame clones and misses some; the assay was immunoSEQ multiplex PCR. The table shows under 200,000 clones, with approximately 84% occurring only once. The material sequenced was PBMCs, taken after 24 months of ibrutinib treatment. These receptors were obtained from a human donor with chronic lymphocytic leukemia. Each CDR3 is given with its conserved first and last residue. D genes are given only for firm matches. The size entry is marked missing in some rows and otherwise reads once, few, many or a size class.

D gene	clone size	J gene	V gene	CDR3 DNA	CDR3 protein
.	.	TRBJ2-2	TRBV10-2	TGCGCCAGCAGTGAGTCACATCCGGGGCCCACCGGGGAGCTGTTTTTT	CASSESHPGPTGELFF
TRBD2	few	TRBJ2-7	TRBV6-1	TGTGCCACTTGGGGGGGAGGCTCCTACGAGCAGTACTTC	CATWGGGSYEQYF
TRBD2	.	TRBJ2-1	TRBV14	TGTGCCAGCAGCCCGGGACTAGCGGGAGAAGGCCCGCAGTTCTTC	CASSPGLAGEGPQFF
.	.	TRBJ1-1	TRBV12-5	TGTGCTAGTGGCATGGGGGGAGGGGGAACTGAAGCTTTCTTT	CASGMGGGGTEAFF
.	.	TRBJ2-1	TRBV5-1	TGCGCCAGCAGCTTGGCCCGCGCAGGCTTCTACAATGAGCAGTTCTTC	CASSLARAGFYNEQFF
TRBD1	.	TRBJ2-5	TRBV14	TGTGCCAGCAGCCAAGATAGGGACAGGGGGCGTAGGCAAGAGACCCAGTACTTC	CASSQDRDRGRRQETQYF
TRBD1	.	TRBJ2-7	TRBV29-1	TGCAGCGCTTACAGGGGTAGCTCCTACGAGCAGTACTTC	CSAYRGSSYEQYF
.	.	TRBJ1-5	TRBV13	TGTGCCAGCAGCTTAGGATCGGGGGACGGGCAGCCCCAGCATTTT	CASSLGSGDGQPQHF
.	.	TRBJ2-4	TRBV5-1	TGCGCCAGCAGCTCAGGGGTTGGTTTGGGCAAAAACATTCAGTACTTC	CASSSGVGLGKNIQYF
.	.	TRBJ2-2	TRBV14	TGTGCCAGCAGCCAAGAATGGCCCGGGGAGCTGTTTTTT	CASSQEWPGELFF
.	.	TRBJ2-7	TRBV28	TGTGCCAGCAGGTCCCGGGCCCACGAGCAGTACTTC	CASRSRAHEQYF
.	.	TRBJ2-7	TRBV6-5	TGTGCCAGCAGTCTGGATGCCTGGGACTCCTACGAGCAGTACTTC	CASSLDAWDSYEQYF
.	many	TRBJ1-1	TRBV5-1	TGTGCCAGCAGCTTGGGTGGCATGAACACTGAAGCTTTCTTT	CASSLGGMNTEAFF
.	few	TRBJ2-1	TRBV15	TGTGCCACCAGCAGAGTTCCTAGTACCGATGAGCAGTTCTTC	CATSRVPSTDEQFF
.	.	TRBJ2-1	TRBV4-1	TGCGCCAGCAGCCAAGATCAACCGGGAGTTGAGCAGTTCTTC	CASSQDQPGVEQFF
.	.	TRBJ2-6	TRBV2	TGTGCCAGCACACCTAGCAGGACAGAGATACGCTCTGGGGCCAACGTCCTGACTTTC	CASTPSRTEIRSGANVLTF
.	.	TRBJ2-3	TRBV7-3	TGTGCCAGCAGCTTAATGGGCAGCGGCACAGATACGCAGTATTTT	CASSLMGSGTDTQYF
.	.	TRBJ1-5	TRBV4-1	TGCGCCAGCAGCCAAGATCCAGGGTTTAGCAATCAGCCCCAGCATTTT	CASSQDPGFSNQPQHF
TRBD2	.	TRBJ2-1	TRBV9	TGTGCCAGCAGCTACACCTCCGGGACTAGCGGGTTCAATGAGCAGTTCTTC	CASSYTSGTSGFNEQFF
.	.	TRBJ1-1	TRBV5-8	TGTGCCAGCAGCCTATATACAGGGAGGACTGAAGCTTTCTTT	CASSLYTGRTEAFF
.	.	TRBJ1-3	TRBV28	TGTGCCAGCTTTAGAGGGCCAAACACCATATATTTT	CASFRGPNTIYF
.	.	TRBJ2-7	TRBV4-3	TGCGCCAGCAGCCAAGGCGCATCAGGGTCCCCCTACGAGCAGTACTTC	CASSQGASGSPYEQYF
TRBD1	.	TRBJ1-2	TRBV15	TGTGCCACCACGCCGGGACAGAATAACTATGGCTACACCTTC	CATTPGQNNYGYTF
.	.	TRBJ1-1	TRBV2	TGTGCCAGCAGTGAAGCTCCTACTGAAGCTTTCTTT	CASSEAPTEAFF
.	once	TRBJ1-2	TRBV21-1	TGTGCCAGCAGCAGAGTGCAGGGGGTAAGAAGCTATGGCTACACCTTC	CASSRVQGVRSYGYTF
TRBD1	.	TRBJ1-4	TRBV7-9	TGTGCCAGCAGTCCCCCGGGACAGGGGAAAGAAAAACTGTTTTTT	CASSPPGQGKEKLFF
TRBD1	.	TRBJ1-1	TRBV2	TGTGCCAGCAGTGAATGGGGGACAGAGTACACTGAAGCTTTCTTT	CASSEWGTEYTEAFF
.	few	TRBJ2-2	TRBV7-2	TGTGCCAGCCGGGGAGGCGGGACCAACTTATTGTCCACCGGGGAGCTGTTTTTT	CASRGGGTNLLSTGELFF
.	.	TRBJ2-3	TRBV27	TGTGCCAGCAGTTTGGGGATGACTAGAGGAAGAGCAGATACGCAGTATTTT	CASSLGMTRGRADTQYF